Shown below are 13 T cell receptor beta chains from a single sample sequenced in a study of blood T cell repertoires in COVID-19. Method: immunoSEQ multiplex PCR; TCRdb's copy keeps in-frame clones and lacks some. The table has about 140,000 clones, about 89% seen once; the top ten hold 2.5% to 3%. The sample consisted of peripheral blood. The origin of the receptors is a man aged 60 to 75 with active or convalescent COVID-19.

This chain uses TRBV6-1 with TRBJ1-2; D is ambiguous. The ends were cut back, 0 bases at V and 7 bases at J, with 12 bases in the middle. This CDR3 is built from 14 residues. Germline V gene data show CDR1 as MNHNS and CDR2 as SASEGT. The DNA of the CDR3 is TGTGCCAGCAGTGAAGCGTCTCGGGGAGGTGGCTACACCTTC. As protein: CASSEASRGGGYTF.

The gene calls are TRBV27 and TRBJ1-2; D ambiguous. Trimming took off 5 bases at V and 4 bases at J, with 14 bases between the two ends. CDR1 and CDR2 (germline): MNHEY, SMNVEV (reference sequence). This CDR3 spans 14 amino acids. The CDR3 nucleotides are TGTGCCAGCAGTCCGTCTGCGGTTTTCTATGGCTACACCTTC. Its translation is CASSPSAVFYGYTF.

DNA for the CDR3: TGTGCCAGCAGTTCCCTTAAAAGTAGCGTGGGGTCCGATGAGCAGTTCTTC. Protein sequence: CASSSLKSSVGSDEQFF. The chain combines TRBV28 with TRBJ2-1; tentatively, D is TRBD2 (5 bases). The CDR3 has 17 residues. Germline-derived CDR1 and CDR2 are MDHEN and SYDVKM. Trimming cost V 4 bases and J 8 bases, with 24 bases left between them.

This chain joins TRBV15 and TRBJ2-3, with TRBD1 as a possible D gene (6 bases). The CDR3 has 20 residues. Per the germline V gene, CDR1 is LNHNV and CDR2 is YYDKDF (reference sequence). V shed 0 bases and J shed 6 bases, with 28 bases lying between them. CDR3 DNA sequence: TGTGCCACCAGCAGAGATCGGCGCCAGGGGCTCCCTAAGTTAGGGGATACGCAGTATTTT. Translation gives CATSRDRRQGLPKLGDTQYF.

The CDR3 sequence: CASSFVGGTNTGELFF. The DNA of the CDR3 is TGTGCCAGCAGTTTCGTTGGAGGGACGAACACCGGGGAGCTGTTTTTT. The chain links TRBV28 to TRBJ2-2; tentatively, D is TRBD2 (6 bases). CDR1 is MDHEN and CDR2 is SYDVKM in the germline V gene. V was clipped by 3 bases and J by 0 bases, with 11 bases between them. The CDR3 is 16 residues long.

This clone was found once. V and J are TRBV9 and TRBJ1-5; a weak D match, TRBD1 (5 bases). V shed 1 base and J shed 7 bases, with 12 bases lying between them. The CDR3 is made up of 14 amino acids. Germline V gene data show CDR1 as SGDLS and CDR2 as YYNGEE. The CDR3 loop is CASSVSSGDQPQHF. DNA of the CDR3: TGTGCCAGCAGCGTATCGTCGGGGGACCAGCCCCAGCATTTT.

The chain joins TRBV7-9 to TRBJ2-2; 9 bases are a match to TRBD2. CDR1 and CDR2 from the germline V gene are SEHNR and FQNEAQ (reference sequence). Trimming took 4 bases from V and 3 from J; bases not matched to a gene: 6. The CDR3 length is 16 residues. The CDR3 sequence is CASSSLIAGDTGELFF. The CDR3 coding sequence is TGTGCCAGCAGCTCCCTGATAGCGGGGGACACCGGGGAGCTGTTTTTT.

This clone was counted once. V and J are TRBV7-9 and TRBJ1-1, with D perhaps matching TRBD1 (5 bases). V dropped 0 bases and J dropped 6 bases, with 8 bases sitting between them. CDR1 and CDR2 (germline): SEHNR, FQNEAQ (reference sequence). There are 13 residues in the CDR3. The CDR3 bases are TGTGCCAGCAGCTTAGCCGGGGGGGCTGAAGCTTTCTTT. It encodes CASSLAGGAEAFF.

The genes are TRBV21-1 and TRBJ1-2. TRBV21-1 is described as a pseudogene. The CDR3 runs 12 residues. CDR3 in amino acids: CASSKLPGSYTF. CDR3 nucleotide sequence: TGTGCCAGCAGCAAACTCCCGGGAAGCTACACCTTC.

The gene calls are TRBV7-2 and TRBJ2-2, with D unresolved. The CDR3 loop spans 14 amino acids. The germline V gene encodes CDR1 SGHTA and CDR2 FQGNSA. V shed 2 bases and J shed 6 bases, with 10 bases lying between them. CDR3 residues: CASSLRASAGELFF. The DNA of the CDR3 is TGTGCCAGCAGCTTAAGAGCCAGCGCCGGGGAGCTGTTTTTT.

The chain combines TRBV5-4 with TRBJ2-1; 7 bases are a match to TRBD1. This CDR3 contains 15 residues. Looked up from germline, CDR1 is SGHNT and CDR2 is YYREEE (reference sequence). Trimming removed 3 bases from V and 10 bases from J; junction bases left unmatched: 13. This chain's CDR3 is CASSSYTGDPKEQFF. In DNA form, the CDR3 reads TGTGCCAGCAGCTCCTATACAGGGGACCCGAAAGAGCAGTTCTTC.

V usage is TRBV5-6 and J usage is TRBJ2-1; 13 nucleotides agree with TRBD2. Germline CDR1 is SGHDT and CDR2 is YYEEEE. Losses at the gene ends were 3 bases for V and 2 bases for J; bases not matched to a gene: 5. This CDR3 contains 17 residues. CDR3 amino acids: CASSSGTSGATYNEQFF. In DNA form, the CDR3 reads TGTGCCAGCAGCTCCGGGACTAGCGGGGCGACCTACAATGAGCAGTTCTTC. Full variable domain (rest looked up from reference TRBV5-6 and TRBJ2-1): DAGVTQSPTHLIKTRGQQVTLRCSPKSGHDTVSWYQQALGQGPQFIFQYYEEEERQRGNFPDRFSGHQFPNYSSELNVNALLLGDSALYLCASSSGTSGATYNEQFFGPGTRLTVL.

The chain couples TRBV7-8 to TRBJ2-7, with 7 bases matching TRBD1. The CDR3 sequence is 15 residues long. CDR1 is SGHVS and CDR2 is FQNEAQ in the germline V gene. Germline trimming cut 1 base from V and 6 bases from J; bases unmatched to any gene: 9. CDR3 DNA sequence: TGTGCCAGCAGCTTAGGAGGGGGCGCCTCAGGCGAGCAGTACTTC. Translating it yields CASSLGGGASGEQYF.